The 17 T cell receptor beta chains listed next were all sequenced from one sample in a study of blood T cell repertoires in COVID-19. Profiled with immunoSEQ multiplex PCR; TCRdb holds only in-frame clones, not every one. Of approximately 150,000 clones listed, over 80% were seen once; the top ten hold less than 9%. Sequencing was performed on peripheral blood. Receptors were obtained from a man aged 25-45 years with COVID-19, enrolled during active disease.

For this clone: Other DNA sequences in this specimen translate into the identical CDR3. The chain links TRBV27 to TRBJ2-5, with 7 bases aligning to TRBD1. The length of the CDR3 is 14 residues. V dropped 4 bases and J dropped 0; count of bases not matched to a gene: 2. Per germline, CDR1 MNHEY and CDR2 SMNVEV (reference sequence). The CDR3 DNA reads as TGTGCCAGCAGTTGGGACAGTTACCAAGAGACCCAGTACTTC. This encodes CASSWDSYQETQYF.

J is TRBJ1-5 and V is TRBV28; the D gene is possibly TRBD1 (5 bases). The V end was cut by 5 bases, the J end by 1 base, with 9 bases between. The CDR3 sequence is 14 residues long. Germline CDR1 and CDR2: MDHEN and SYDVKM. The CDR3: CASSPGGSNQPQHF. The CDR3 nucleotides are TGTGCCAGCAGTCCCGGGGGGAGCAATCAGCCCCAGCATTTT.

The rearrangement links TRBV30 to TRBJ1-1, with 8 bases fitting TRBD1. Germline V CDR1 and CDR2: GTSNPN, SVGIG (reference sequence). The CDR3 sequence is 14 residues long. V lost 5 bases and J lost 6; bases outside the gene matches: 11. The CDR3 DNA reads TGTGCCTGGGGGACAGGCCCATATTCGGCTGAAGCTTTCTTT. The encoded protein is CAWGTGPYSAEAFF.

This chain connects TRBV5-4 to TRBJ1-1; D might be TRBD1 (6 bases). V was pared by 3 bases and J by 12 bases, with 18 bases between. Germline V gene sequence: CDR1 SGHNT, CDR2 YYREEE (reference sequence). The CDR3 runs to 13 residues. The CDR3 sequence is CASSSGGSRVTFF. CDR3 DNA sequence: TGTGCCAGCAGCTCTGGGGGCTCTCGGGTGACTTTCTTT.

V is TRBV24-1 and J is TRBJ1-5; 7 positions agree with TRBD1. V dropped 4 bases and J dropped 4; count of bases not matched to a gene: 9. The germline V gene has CDR1 KGHDR and CDR2 SFDVKD. The CDR3 length is 16 residues. The CDR3 DNA sequence: TGTGCCACCAGTGACAATGACAGGGAGTGGAATCAGCCCCAGCATTTT. Its translation is CATSDNDREWNQPQHF.

The chain has TRBV21-1 and TRBJ1-5. TRBV21-1 is designated a pseudogene. The CDR3 length is 15 residues. CDR3 region: CASSKGGASNQPQHF. As DNA, the CDR3 is TGTGCCAGCAGCAAAGGCGGGGCTAGCAATCAGCCCCAGCATTTT.

The chain joins TRBV12-3 or TRBV12-4 to TRBJ1-2; 7 bases are shared with TRBD1. Trimming at V came to 6 bases and at J to 4 bases, leaving 5 bases not matched to a gene. The CDR3 is made up of 13 amino acids. This CDR3 is CASRRTGLYGYTF. Written as DNA, the CDR3 is TGTGCCAGCAGGCGGACAGGTCTCTATGGCTACACCTTC.

The chain combines TRBV6-5 with TRBJ2-2, with 10 bases fitting TRBD1. V lost 10 bases to trimming and J lost 8 bases; unmatched junction nucleotides: 13. CDR1 MNHEY and CDR2 SVGAGI come from the germline V gene. The CDR3 is 15 amino acids. The CDR3, as DNA: TGTGCCACCCAAGCGGACAGGGGGTCTCCTGGGGAGCTGTTTTTT. Amino acid sequence: CATQADRGSPGELFF.

The chain combines TRBV5-4 with TRBJ2-5, with TRBD1 matching over 11 bases. With 4 bases clipped from V and 5 bases from J, the junction kept 7 bases outside the gene matches. Germline CDR1 is SGHNT and CDR2 is YYREEE (reference sequence). The CDR3 has 15 residues. The CDR3 DNA reads TGTGCCAGCAGCCCGGGGACAGGGGGTTCGGAGACCCAGTACTTC. Translating it yields CASSPGTGGSETQYF.

J is TRBJ1-2 and V is TRBV5-5, with D hard to call. Germline V CDR1 and CDR2: SGHKS, YYEKEE (reference sequence). V was cut by 4 bases and J by 8 bases, with 15 bases left in between. The CDR3 runs 13 residues. The chain's CDR3 is CASSPQAQRGYTF. The CDR3 DNA sequence: TGTGCCAGCAGCCCGCAGGCTCAGAGAGGCTACACCTTC.

V is TRBV6-5 and J is TRBJ1-4; 7 bases are shared with TRBD1. CDR1 and CDR2 (germline): MNHEY, SVGAGI. V shed 6 bases and J 7 bases; nucleotides not matched to a gene: 8. The CDR3 is made up of 14 amino acids. The CDR3 sequence: CASRPFWDSEKLFF. The CDR3 region has the DNA TGTGCCAGCAGACCGTTTTGGGACAGTGAAAAACTGTTTTTT.

This clone has only a few counts. The gene calls are TRBV7-2 and TRBJ1-6, with a possible D match to TRBD1 (5 bases). The CDR3 contains 14 residues. CDR1 SGHTA and CDR2 FQGNSA come from the germline V gene. The V end was cut by 1 base, the J end by 7 bases, with 8 bases between. The CDR3 sequence is CASSLEGYNSPLHF. CDR3 in DNA: TGTGCCAGCAGCTTAGAGGGGTACAATTCACCCCTCCACTTT. Based on the CDR3 plus reference TRBV7-2 and TRBJ1-6, the full variable domain is GAGVSQSPSNKVTEKGKDVELRCDPISGHTALYWYRQSLGQGLEFLIYFQGNSAPDKSGLPSDRFSAERTGGSVSTLTIQRTQQEDSAVYLCASSLEGYNSPLHFGNGTRLTVT.

J is TRBJ2-1 and V is TRBV5-1, with 8 bases identical to TRBD2. This CDR3 region has 18 residues. J lost 7 bases, V lost 5 bases, and 20 bases had no gene match. Germline CDR1 is SGHRS and CDR2 is YFSETQ. Here the CDR3 DNA reads TGCGCCAGCAGTGAGGGGGTTCGAGGGAGCGGGAGACTAAATGAGCAGTTCTTC. Its translation is CASSEGVRGSGRLNEQFF.

The rearrangement joins TRBV6-4 to TRBJ2-3, with TRBD2 matching 9 bases. Germline assignment: CDR1 MRHNA and CDR2 SNTAGT. Losses at the gene ends were 2 bases for V and 4 bases for J; bases not matched to a gene: 1. The length of the CDR3 is 14 residues. The CDR3 reads CASSDGGRADTQYF. CDR3 DNA: TGTGCCAGCAGTGACGGCGGGAGGGCAGATACGCAGTATTTT.

The chain is built from TRBV7-3 and TRBJ2-5, with a possible D match to TRBD2 (6 bases). V was pared by 5 bases and J by 5 bases, with 15 bases between. This CDR3 region has 14 residues. Germline-derived CDR1 and CDR2 are SGHTA and FQGTGA. This CDR3 is CASSVIAGHETQYF. CDR3 in DNA: TGTGCCAGCAGCGTGATTGCGGGGCATGAGACCCAGTACTTC.

The DNA for the CDR3 is TGTGCCAGCAGTTTTTCTTTGGGACAGGTCCAAGAGACCCAGTACTTC. It specifies CASSFSLGQVQETQYF. This rearrangement joins TRBV28 to TRBJ2-5, with 8 bases lining up with TRBD1. The germline V gene encodes CDR1 MDHEN and CDR2 SYDVKM. With V trimmed by 3 bases and J by 1 base, 7 bases remained unmatched. The CDR3 has 16 residues. The full variable domain, with the rest looked up from reference TRBV28 and TRBJ2-5, is DVKVTQSSRYLVKRTGEKVFLECVQDMDHENMFWYRQDPGLGLRLIYFSYDVKMKEKGDIPEGYSVSREKKERFSLILESASTNQTSMYLCASSFSLGQVQETQYFGPGTRLLVL.

The sample holds a few counts of this clone. V is TRBV2 and J is TRBJ1-2; D is possibly TRBD1 (5 bases). The V end lost 6 bases, the J end lost 3 bases, and 11 bases lay between the germline ends. Germline-derived CDR1 and CDR2 are SNHLY and FYNNEI. The CDR3 covers 13 residues. The CDR3 coding sequence is TGTGCCAGCAGCCCTGACAGCGACTATGGCTACACCTTC. Protein sequence: CASSPDSDYGYTF.